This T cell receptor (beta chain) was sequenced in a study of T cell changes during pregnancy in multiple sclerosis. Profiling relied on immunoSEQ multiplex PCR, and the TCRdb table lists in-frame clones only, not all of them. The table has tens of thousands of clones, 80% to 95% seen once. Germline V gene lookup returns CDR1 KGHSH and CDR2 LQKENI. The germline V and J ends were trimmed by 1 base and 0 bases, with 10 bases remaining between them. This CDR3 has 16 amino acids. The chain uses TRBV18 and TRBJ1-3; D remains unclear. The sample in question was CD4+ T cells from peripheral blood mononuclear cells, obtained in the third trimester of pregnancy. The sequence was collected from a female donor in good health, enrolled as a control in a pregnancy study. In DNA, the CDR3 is TGTGCCAGCTCACCACAGCACCCAAGCTCTGGAAACACCATATATTTT. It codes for CASSPQHPSSGNTIYF.